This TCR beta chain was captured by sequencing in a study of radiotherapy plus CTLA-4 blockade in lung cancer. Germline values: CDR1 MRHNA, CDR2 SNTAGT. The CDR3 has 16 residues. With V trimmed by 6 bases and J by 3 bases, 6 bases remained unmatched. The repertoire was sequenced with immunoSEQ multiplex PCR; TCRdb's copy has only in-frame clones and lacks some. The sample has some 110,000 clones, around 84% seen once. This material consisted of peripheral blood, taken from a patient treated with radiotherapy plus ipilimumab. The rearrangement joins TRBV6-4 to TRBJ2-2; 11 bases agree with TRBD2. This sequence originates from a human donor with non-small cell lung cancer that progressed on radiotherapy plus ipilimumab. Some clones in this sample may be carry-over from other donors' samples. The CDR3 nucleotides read TGTGCCAGCAGCGGCGGGACTAGCGGTGACACCGGGGAGCTGTTTTTT. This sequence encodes CASSGGTSGDTGELFF.